This T cell receptor beta chain was observed in a study of blood T cell repertoires in COVID-19. For the study at large: The United States, Italy and Spain supplied acute and convalescent COVID-19 samples.

Germline V gene data show CDR1 as DFQATT and CDR2 as SNEGSKA (reference sequence). The CDR3 is made up of 15 amino acids. The ends were cut back, 3 bases at V and 6 bases at J, with 19 bases in the middle. The table came from immunoSEQ multiplex PCR; TCRdb's copy has only in-frame clones and leaves some out. The sample contains roughly 78,000 clones, 80% of which appear only once. During active infection, Seattle patients enrolled and were then monitored through disease. The V gene is TRBV20-1, the J gene TRBJ2-3, with D maybe TRBD2 (6 bases). This TCR came from a man in his fifties with COVID-19, enrolled during active disease. Sequencing was done on a sample of peripheral blood. CDR3 sequence reads: CSASGQRGLADTQYF. The CDR3 region has the DNA TGCAGTGCTAGTGGTCAACGAGGCCTAGCGGATACGCAGTATTTT.